These 20 T cell receptor beta chains came from one sample sequenced in a study of early T cells in non-severe SARS-CoV-2 infection. TCRdb reprocessed the 5' RACE reads via MiXCR and lists one record per CDR3 protein. The repertoire holds 70,000 to 95,000 distinct CDR3 sequences, 14% to 15% seen once, with approximately 9.9% in the top ten. Sequences were obtained from whole blood. The receptors shown here come from an adult who was a healthcare worker with PCR-confirmed SARS-CoV-2 infection or an uninfected control (not recorded which).

This clonotype came up many times. V and J are TRBV6-2 or TRBV6-3 and TRBJ2-1, with TRBD2 matching over 8 bases. Germline CDR1 and CDR2: MNHEY and SVGEGT. The CDR3 is 15 amino acids. V shed 3 bases, J shed 5 bases, and the junction held 6 bases outside the gene matches. The CDR3 bases are TGTGCCAGCAGTTATTTGCGGGGGGATAACAATGAGCAGTTCTTC. Protein: CASSYLRGDNNEQFF.

The table lists this clonotype with many counts. The chain employs TRBV13 and TRBJ1-2; 8 bases are a match to TRBD1. The trim removed 4 bases at V and 7 bases at J, leaving 8 bases unmatched. Germline V gene data show CDR1 as PRHDT and CDR2 as FYEKMQ (reference sequence). The CDR3 contains 14 residues. This CDR3 is CASSSRTGRSGYTF. CDR3 nucleotides: TGTGCCAGCAGCTCCCGGACAGGGCGTAGTGGCTACACCTTC.

The chain couples TRBV7-9 to TRBJ1-2; maybe TRBD1 (5 bases). V shed 1 base and J shed 3 bases, with 12 bases lying between them. The CDR3 consists of 15 residues. Germline V gene lookup returns CDR1 SEHNR and CDR2 FQNEAQ (reference sequence). The CDR3 region is CASSLGDRPYYGYTF. CDR3 DNA: TGTGCCAGCAGCTTAGGGGACCGCCCATACTATGGCTACACCTTC.

The V and J genes are TRBV10-3 and TRBJ2-1, with unresolved D. Germline assignment: CDR1 ENHRY and CDR2 SYGVKD. This CDR3 is 17 amino acids long. The V end lost 0 bases, the J end lost 0 bases, and 12 bases lay between the germline ends. In nucleotides, the CDR3 is TGTGCCATCAGTGAGTCTTTAACCCGCAGCTCCTACAATGAGCAGTTCTTC. Amino acids: CAISESLTRSSYNEQFF.

The chain links TRBV12-3 or TRBV12-4 to TRBJ2-2; D is possibly TRBD2 (6 bases). This CDR3 is built from 15 residues. V lost 3 bases and J lost 7, with 15 bases in between. The CDR3, as DNA: TGTGCCAGCAGTTTTGGGTCCCCCGGGGGCGGGGAGCTGTTTTTT. This encodes CASSFGSPGGGELFF.

This clonotype was observed at least ten times. The V call is TRBV19, the J call TRBJ2-1; the D is unclear. Per the germline V gene, CDR1 is LNHDA and CDR2 is SQIVND (reference sequence). The CDR3 covers 13 residues. Trimming took 1 base from V and 2 from J, leaving 3 bases between them. Written as DNA, the CDR3 is TGTGCCAGTAGTATAGGTCCCTACAATGAGCAGTTCTTC. It specifies CASSIGPYNEQFF. The whole variable domain, filled in from reference TRBV19 and TRBJ2-1, reads DGGITQSPKYLFRKEGQNVTLSCEQNLNHDAMYWYRQDPGQGLRLIYYSQIVNDFQKGDIAEGYSVSREKKESFPLTVTSAQKNPTAFYLCASSIGPYNEQFFGPGTRLTVL.

The chain uses TRBV7-2 and TRBJ2-5, with 8 bases lining up with TRBD2. CDR3 size: 14 residues. The J segment lost 5 bases and the V segment lost 5 bases, leaving 7 bases of the junction unmatched. Germline CDR1 reads SGHTA; CDR2 reads FQGNSA. CDR3 bases: TGTGCCAGCAGCATTCATAGCGGGATGGAGACCCAGTACTTC. This codes for CASSIHSGMETQYF.

Details on this clonotype: Since a much larger clone is just one base distant, this may be a read error. This chain links TRBV2 with TRBJ2-3; TRBD2 matches 9 bases. The CDR3 consists of 14 residues. Germline lookup yields CDR1 SNHLY and CDR2 FYNNEI. Losses at the gene ends were 7 bases for V and 3 bases for J; bases not matched to a gene: 5. The CDR3 loop is CASKGLAETDTQYF. CDR3 DNA: TGTGCCAGCAAGGGACTAGCTGAAACAGATACGCAGTATTTT.

This sequence joins TRBV12-2 and TRBJ1-2; the D call in the table, TRBD1, was not verified against the DNA. TRBV12-2 corresponds to a pseudogene. CDR3 length equals 14 residues. CDR3 amino acids: CASRSNKGTAGYTF. The DNA of the CDR3 is TGTGCAAGTCGCTCCAACAAAGGGACAGCTGGCTACACCTTC.

A few counts support this clonotype. The V and J genes are TRBV5-1 and TRBJ1-4; TRBD1 aligns across 10 bases. Germline CDR1 SGHRS, CDR2 YFSETQ. J lost 7 bases, V lost 4 bases, and 7 bases had no gene match. CDR3 size: 15 residues. The CDR3 loop is CASSQDGTGVEKLFF. The CDR3 DNA follows: TGCGCCAGCAGCCAAGACGGGACAGGGGTTGAAAAACTGTTTTTT.

This clonotype was counted only a few times. The chain links TRBV29-1 to TRBJ2-3; D might be TRBD2 (6 bases). CDR1 and CDR2 (germline): SQVTM, ANQGSEA. V was trimmed by 7 bases and J by 5 bases, leaving 7 bases between them. CDR3 length: 10 residues. The CDR3 is CSAGGDTQYF. Here the CDR3 DNA reads TGCAGCGCCGGGGGAGATACGCAGTATTTT.

In its sample, this clonotype was seen a few times. J is TRBJ1-6 and V is TRBV5-4; TRBD1 is a possible D gene (5 bases). Between the trimmed V and J ends, which lost 4 bases and 7 bases, there was a span of 12 bases. This CDR3 has 14 amino acids. CDR1 and CDR2 from the germline V gene are SGHNT and YYREEE (reference sequence). The CDR3 spells CASSPGQANSPLHF. For the CDR3, the DNA is TGTGCCAGCAGCCCCGGACAAGCGAATTCACCCCTCCACTTT.

A few counts support this clonotype. The chain combines TRBV7-8 with TRBJ2-5; D gene uncertain. The CDR3 has 14 amino acids. Per germline, CDR1 SGHVS and CDR2 FQNEAQ. Trimming stripped 2 bases from V and 4 bases from J, with 11 bases between. DNA of the CDR3: TGTGCCAGCAGCTTAAGTTGGGATCGAGAGACCCAGTACTTC. It translates to CASSLSWDRETQYF.

This clonotype appeared many times. This rearrangement joins TRBV11-2 to TRBJ2-1; D is possibly TRBD1 (5 bases). The germline CDR1 and CDR2 sequences are SGHAT and FQNNGV. CDR3 length: 13 amino acids. Trimming took off 3 bases at V and 9 bases at J, with 12 bases between the two ends. CDR3 loop: CASSFLQAGEQFF. The CDR3 DNA is TGTGCCAGCAGCTTTCTACAGGCTGGTGAGCAGTTCTTC.

The sample holds many counts of this clonotype. V gene TRBV18 combines with J gene TRBJ1-1; D may be TRBD1 (5 bases). Germline V CDR1 and CDR2: KGHSH, LQKENI. Trimming shortened V by 3 bases and J by 4 bases, and 18 bases separated the two germline ends. The CDR3 runs to 16 residues. CDR3 nucleotide sequence: TGTGCCAGCTCACCGTCGCCGGGACGGGAAGGCACTGAAGCTTTCTTT. Amino acids: CASSPSPGREGTEAFF.

This clonotype appeared many times. V is TRBV9 and J is TRBJ2-7, with a possible D match to TRBD1 (5 bases). The CDR3 is 13 residues long. CDR1 SGDLS and CDR2 YYNGEE come from the germline V gene. V gave up 4 bases and J gave up 3 bases, with 11 bases separating them. The CDR3 DNA reads TGTGCCAGCAGCAAACCTGACAGCTACGAGCAGTACTTC. It codes for CASSKPDSYEQYF.

V usage is TRBV6-6 and J usage is TRBJ1-5; D gene unclear. This CDR3 comprises 12 residues. Trimming removed 7 bases at V and 4 bases at J, with 8 bases between. Per the germline V gene, CDR1 is MNHNY and CDR2 is SVGAGI (reference sequence). Written as DNA, the CDR3 is TGTGCCAGCACCGATCTTAATCAGCCCCAGCATTTT. Protein sequence: CASTDLNQPQHF.

This clonotype was picked up a small number of times. This chain uses TRBV4-1 with TRBJ1-1; D may be TRBD1 (5 bases). Trimming cost V 5 bases and J 8 bases, with 24 bases left between them. The CDR3 runs 16 residues. CDR1 MGHRA and CDR2 YSYEKL come from the germline V gene. The CDR3 nucleotides read TGCGCCAGCAGCGAATGGCCCCGGGGCCAACCTACAGAAGCTTTCTTT. It codes for CASSEWPRGQPTEAFF.

There are many counts of this clonotype. The chain couples TRBV5-4 to TRBJ1-2; a weak D match, TRBD1 (6 bases). Germline CDR1 is SGHNT and CDR2 is YYREEE (reference sequence). CDR3 length: 14 amino acids. V was pared by 4 bases and J by 2 bases, with 12 bases between. The CDR3 sequence is CASSVTGINYGYTF. In nucleotides, the CDR3 is TGTGCCAGCAGCGTGACAGGAATCAACTATGGCTACACCTTC.

The rearrangement uses TRBV5-1 and TRBJ1-2; D is ambiguous. Trimming removed 0 bases from V and 4 bases from J, with 10 bases in between. The germline V gene encodes CDR1 SGHRS and CDR2 YFSETQ. The CDR3 is 14 amino acids. The CDR3 DNA is TGCGCCAGCAGCTTGGGTCTAGTAGGCTATGGCTACACCTTC. Translation gives CASSLGLVGYGYTF.